This T cell receptor beta chain was recorded in a study of Siglec-9 on CD8 T cells in melanoma. General study points: In melanoma tumors, a Siglec-9-marked effector memory CD8+ subset reportedly appeared to accumulate.

Germline CDR1 is SGDLS and CDR2 is YYNGEE. This CDR3 is built from 14 residues. Deletions cut 3 bases from V and 0 bases from J, with 10 bases between. This clone was counted once. The target antigen is unknown. Only in-frame clones appear in the TCRdb table, and some are missing; sequencing was by immunoSEQ multiplex PCR. The sample contains tens of thousands of clones, 80% of which appear only once. The source material was Siglec-9- CD8+ T cells sorted from blood. This clonotype originated in a human donor in good health. The chain combines TRBV9 with TRBJ2-7; D gene unclear. The CDR3 region has the DNA TGTGCCAGCAGCGGCAAACAGAGCTCCTACGAGCAGTACTTC. Its protein is CASSGKQSSYEQYF.